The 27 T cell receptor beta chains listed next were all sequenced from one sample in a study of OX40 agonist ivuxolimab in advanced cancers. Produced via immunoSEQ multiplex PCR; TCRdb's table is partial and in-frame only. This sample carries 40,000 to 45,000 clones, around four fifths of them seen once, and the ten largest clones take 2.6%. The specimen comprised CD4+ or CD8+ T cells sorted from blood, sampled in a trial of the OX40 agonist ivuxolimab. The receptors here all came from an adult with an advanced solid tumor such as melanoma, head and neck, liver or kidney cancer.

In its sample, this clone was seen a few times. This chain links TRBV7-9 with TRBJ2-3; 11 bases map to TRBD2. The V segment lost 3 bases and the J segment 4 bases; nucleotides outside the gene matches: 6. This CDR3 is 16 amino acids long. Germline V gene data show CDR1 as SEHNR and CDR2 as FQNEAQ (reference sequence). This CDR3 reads CASSFRLAGPPDTQYF. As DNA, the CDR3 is TGTGCCAGCAGCTTTAGACTAGCGGGACCCCCAGATACGCAGTATTTT.

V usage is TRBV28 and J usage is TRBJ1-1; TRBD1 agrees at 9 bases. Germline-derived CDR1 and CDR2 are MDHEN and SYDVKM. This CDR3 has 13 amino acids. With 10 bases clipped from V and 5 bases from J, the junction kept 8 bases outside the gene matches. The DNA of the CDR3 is TGTGCCACCTTAGGACAGGGGTGGACTGAAGCTTTCTTT. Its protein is CATLGQGWTEAFF.

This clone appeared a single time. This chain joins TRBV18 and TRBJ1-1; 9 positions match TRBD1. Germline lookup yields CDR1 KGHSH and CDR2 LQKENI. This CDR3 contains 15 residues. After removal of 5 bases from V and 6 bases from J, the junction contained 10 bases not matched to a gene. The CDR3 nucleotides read TGTGCCAGCTCATACAGGACAGGGGAGTTAGCTGAAGCTTTCTTT. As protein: CASSYRTGELAEAFF.

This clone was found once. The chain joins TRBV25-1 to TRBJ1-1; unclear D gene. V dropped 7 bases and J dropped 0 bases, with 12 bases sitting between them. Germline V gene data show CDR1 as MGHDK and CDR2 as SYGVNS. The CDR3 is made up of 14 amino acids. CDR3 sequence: CASTDRGLNTEAFF. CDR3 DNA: TGTGCCAGCACCGACCGAGGGTTGAACACTGAAGCTTTCTTT.

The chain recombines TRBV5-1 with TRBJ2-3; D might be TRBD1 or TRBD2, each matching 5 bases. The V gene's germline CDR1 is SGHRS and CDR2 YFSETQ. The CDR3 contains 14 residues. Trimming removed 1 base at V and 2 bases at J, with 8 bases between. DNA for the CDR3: TGCGCCAGCAGCTTGCAGGGAGACACAGATACGCAGTATTTT. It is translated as CASSLQGDTDTQYF.

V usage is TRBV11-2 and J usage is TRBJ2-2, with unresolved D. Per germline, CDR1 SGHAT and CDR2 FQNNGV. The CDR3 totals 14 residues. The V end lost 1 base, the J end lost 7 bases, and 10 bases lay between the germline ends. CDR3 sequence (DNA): TGTGCCAGCAGCTTAGTCGGTAACGGCGGGGAGCTGTTTTTT. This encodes CASSLVGNGGELFF.

In nucleotides, the CDR3 is TGTGCCAGCAGCATAACTAGCGGAAACATTCAGTACTTC. It translates to CASSITSGNIQYF. This rearrangement joins TRBV9 to TRBJ2-4, with TRBD2 matching over 8 bases. CDR1 is SGDLS, CDR2 YYNGEE, per germline. Trimming cost V 4 bases and J 6 bases; bases outside gene matches: 3. The CDR3 is 13 residues long.

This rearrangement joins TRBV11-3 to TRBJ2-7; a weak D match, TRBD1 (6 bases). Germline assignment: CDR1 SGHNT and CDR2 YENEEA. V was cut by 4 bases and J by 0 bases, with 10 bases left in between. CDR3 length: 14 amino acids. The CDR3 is CASSSGQSSYEQYF. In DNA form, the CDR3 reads TGTGCCAGCAGCTCAGGACAGTCCTCCTACGAGCAGTACTTC.

For the CDR3, the DNA is TGTGCCAGCAGTGCAGGGTGGACTGAAGCTTTCTTT. Translating it yields CASSAGWTEAFF. This rearrangement joins TRBV6-5 to TRBJ1-1, with a possible D match to TRBD1 (5 bases). Germline assignment: CDR1 MNHEY and CDR2 SVGAGI. CDR3 length equals 12 residues. V was clipped by 5 bases and J by 5 bases, with 9 bases between them.

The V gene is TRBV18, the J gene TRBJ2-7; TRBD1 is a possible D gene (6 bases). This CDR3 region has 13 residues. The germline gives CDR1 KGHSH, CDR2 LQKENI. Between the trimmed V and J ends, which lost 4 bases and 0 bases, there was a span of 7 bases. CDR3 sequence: CASSRDNSYEQYF. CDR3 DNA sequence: TGTGCCAGCTCACGGGACAACTCCTACGAGCAGTACTTC. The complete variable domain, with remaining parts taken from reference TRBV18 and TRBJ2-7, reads NAGVMQNPRHLVRRRGQEARLRCSPMKGHSHVYWYRQLPEEGLKFMVYLQKENIIDESGMPKERFSAEFPKEGPSILRIQQVVRGDSAAYFCASSRDNSYEQYFGPGTRLTVT.

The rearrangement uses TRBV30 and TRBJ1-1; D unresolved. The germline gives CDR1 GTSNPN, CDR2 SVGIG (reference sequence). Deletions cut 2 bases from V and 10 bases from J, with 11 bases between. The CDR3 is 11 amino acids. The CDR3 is CAWSRGWRAFF. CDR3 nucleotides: TGTGCCTGGAGTCGAGGATGGAGAGCTTTCTTT.

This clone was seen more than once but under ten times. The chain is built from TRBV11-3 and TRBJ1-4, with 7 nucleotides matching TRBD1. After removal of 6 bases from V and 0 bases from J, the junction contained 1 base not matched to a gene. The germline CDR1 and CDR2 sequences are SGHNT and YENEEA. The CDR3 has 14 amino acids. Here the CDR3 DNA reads TGTGCCAGCAGGGGACAGACAACTAATGAAAAACTGTTTTTT. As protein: CASRGQTTNEKLFF.

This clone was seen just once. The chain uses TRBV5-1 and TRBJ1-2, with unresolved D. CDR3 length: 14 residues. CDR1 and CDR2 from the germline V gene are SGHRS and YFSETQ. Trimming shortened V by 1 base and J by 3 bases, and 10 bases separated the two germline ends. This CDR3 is CASSLNWGDYGYTF. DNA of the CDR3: TGCGCCAGCAGCTTGAATTGGGGAGACTATGGCTACACCTTC.

CDR3: CASSSTAGAKGEQFF. CDR3 sequence (DNA): TGTGCCAGCAGCTCCACAGCGGGAGCTAAGGGTGAGCAGTTCTTC. This chain uses TRBV7-3 with TRBJ2-1; TRBD2 matches 8 bases. The length of the CDR3 is 15 residues. V lost 4 bases, J lost 9 bases, and 11 bases stayed unmatched. Germline V gene lookup returns CDR1 SGHTA and CDR2 FQGTGA.

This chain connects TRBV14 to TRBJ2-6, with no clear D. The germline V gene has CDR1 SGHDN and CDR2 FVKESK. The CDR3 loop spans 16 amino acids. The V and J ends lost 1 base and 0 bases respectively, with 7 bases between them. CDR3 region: CASSQVIYSGANVLTF. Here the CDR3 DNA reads TGTGCCAGCAGCCAAGTGATTTACTCTGGGGCCAACGTCCTGACTTTC.

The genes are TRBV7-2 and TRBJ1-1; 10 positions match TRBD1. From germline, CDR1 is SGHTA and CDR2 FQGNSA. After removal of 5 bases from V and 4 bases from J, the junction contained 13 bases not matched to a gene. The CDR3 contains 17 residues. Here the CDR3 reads CASSKGTGVKRGTEAFF. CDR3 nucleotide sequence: TGTGCCAGCAGCAAGGGGACAGGGGTAAAAAGAGGCACTGAAGCTTTCTTT.

The CDR3 bases are TGCGCCAGCAGCCCCCGGGACAGGGAGATACAGCCCCAGCATTTT. Translating it yields CASSPRDREIQPQHF. This rearrangement joins TRBV4-1 to TRBJ1-5; the match to TRBD1 covers 9 bases. The CDR3 sequence is 15 residues long. Germline V lookup: CDR1 MGHRA, CDR2 YSYEKL. V shed 4 bases, J shed 7 bases, and the junction held 8 bases outside the gene matches.

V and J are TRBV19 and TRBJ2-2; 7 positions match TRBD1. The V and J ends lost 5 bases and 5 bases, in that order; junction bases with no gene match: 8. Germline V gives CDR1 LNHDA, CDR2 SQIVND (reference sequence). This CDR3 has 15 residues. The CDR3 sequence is CASSGQAATTGELFF. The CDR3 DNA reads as TGTGCCAGTAGTGGACAGGCGGCTACTACCGGGGAGCTGTTTTTT.

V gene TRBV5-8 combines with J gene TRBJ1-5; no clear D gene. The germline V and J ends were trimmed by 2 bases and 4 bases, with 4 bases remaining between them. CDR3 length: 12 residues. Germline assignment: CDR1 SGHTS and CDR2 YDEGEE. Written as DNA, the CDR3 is TGTGCCAGCAGCTTTGGGAATCAGCCCCAGCATTTT. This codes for CASSFGNQPQHF. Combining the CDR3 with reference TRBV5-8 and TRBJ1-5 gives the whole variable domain EAGVTQSPTHLIKTRGQQATLRCSPISGHTSVYWYQQALGLGLQFLLWYDEGEERNRGNFPPRFSGRQFPNYSSELNVNALELEDSALYLCASSFGNQPQHFGDGTRLSIL.

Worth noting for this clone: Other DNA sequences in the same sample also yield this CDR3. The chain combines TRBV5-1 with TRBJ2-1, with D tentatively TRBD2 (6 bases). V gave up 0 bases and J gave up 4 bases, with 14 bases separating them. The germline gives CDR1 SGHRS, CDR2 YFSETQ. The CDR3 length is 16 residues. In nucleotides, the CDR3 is TGCGCCAGCAGCTTGGCCGGCGCGGGATCTTACAATGAGCAGTTCTTC. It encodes CASSLAGAGSYNEQFF.

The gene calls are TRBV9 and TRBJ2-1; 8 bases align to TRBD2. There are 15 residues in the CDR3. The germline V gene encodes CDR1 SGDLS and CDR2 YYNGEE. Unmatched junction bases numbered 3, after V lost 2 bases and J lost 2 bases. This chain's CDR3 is CASSVKRGTYNEQFF. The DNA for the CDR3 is TGTGCCAGCAGCGTTAAGCGGGGGACCTACAATGAGCAGTTCTTC. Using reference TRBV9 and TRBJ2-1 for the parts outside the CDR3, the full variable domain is DSGVTQTPKHLITATGQRVTLRCSPRSGDLSVYWYQQSLDQGLQFLIQYYNGEERAKGNILERFSAQQFPDLHSELNLSSLELGDSALYFCASSVKRGTYNEQFFGPGTRLTVL.

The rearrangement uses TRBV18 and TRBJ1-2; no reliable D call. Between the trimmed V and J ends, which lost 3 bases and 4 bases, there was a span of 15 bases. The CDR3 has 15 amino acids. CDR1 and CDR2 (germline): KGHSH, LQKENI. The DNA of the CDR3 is TGTGCCAGCTCACCGATGGGAGGTTCCTTCTATGGCTACACCTTC. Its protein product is CASSPMGGSFYGYTF.

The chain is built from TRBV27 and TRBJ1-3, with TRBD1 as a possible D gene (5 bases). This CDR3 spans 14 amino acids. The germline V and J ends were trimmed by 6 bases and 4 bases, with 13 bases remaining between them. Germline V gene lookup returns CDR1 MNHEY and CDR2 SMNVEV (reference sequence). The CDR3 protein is CASRESGAGNTIYF. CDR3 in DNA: TGTGCCAGCAGGGAGAGCGGGGCCGGAAACACCATATATTTT.

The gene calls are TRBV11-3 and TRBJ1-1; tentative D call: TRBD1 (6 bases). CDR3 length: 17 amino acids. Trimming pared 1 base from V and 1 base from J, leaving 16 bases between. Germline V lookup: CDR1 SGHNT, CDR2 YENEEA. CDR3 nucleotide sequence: TGTGCCAGCAGCTTAGGCCCCAGAGGCAGGGGGAACACTGAAGCTTTCTTT. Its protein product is CASSLGPRGRGNTEAFF.

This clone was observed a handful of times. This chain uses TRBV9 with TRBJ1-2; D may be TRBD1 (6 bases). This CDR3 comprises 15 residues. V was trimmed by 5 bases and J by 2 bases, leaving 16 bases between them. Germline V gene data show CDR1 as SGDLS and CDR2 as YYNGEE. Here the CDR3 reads CASRLSGGANYGYTF. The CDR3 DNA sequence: TGTGCCAGCAGACTAAGTGGGGGGGCCAACTATGGCTACACCTTC. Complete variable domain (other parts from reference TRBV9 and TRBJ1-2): DSGVTQTPKHLITATGQRVTLRCSPRSGDLSVYWYQQSLDQGLQFLIQYYNGEERAKGNILERFSAQQFPDLHSELNLSSLELGDSALYFCASRLSGGANYGYTFGSGTRLTVV.

The CDR3 loop is CASSLGRNTEAFF. The CDR3 coding sequence is TGTGCCAGCAGCTTAGGCAGAAACACTGAAGCTTTCTTT. This sequence joins TRBV11-2 and TRBJ1-1; the D is unclear. The CDR3 totals 13 residues. Per the germline V gene, CDR1 is SGHAT and CDR2 is FQNNGV. V dropped 1 base and J dropped 2 bases, with 5 bases sitting between them.

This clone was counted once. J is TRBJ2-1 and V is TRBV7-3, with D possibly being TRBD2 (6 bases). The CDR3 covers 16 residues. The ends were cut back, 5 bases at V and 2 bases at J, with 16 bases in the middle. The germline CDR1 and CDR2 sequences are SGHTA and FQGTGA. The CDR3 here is CASSGGGSGAYNEQFF. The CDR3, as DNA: TGTGCCAGCAGCGGTGGGGGTAGCGGAGCCTACAATGAGCAGTTCTTC.